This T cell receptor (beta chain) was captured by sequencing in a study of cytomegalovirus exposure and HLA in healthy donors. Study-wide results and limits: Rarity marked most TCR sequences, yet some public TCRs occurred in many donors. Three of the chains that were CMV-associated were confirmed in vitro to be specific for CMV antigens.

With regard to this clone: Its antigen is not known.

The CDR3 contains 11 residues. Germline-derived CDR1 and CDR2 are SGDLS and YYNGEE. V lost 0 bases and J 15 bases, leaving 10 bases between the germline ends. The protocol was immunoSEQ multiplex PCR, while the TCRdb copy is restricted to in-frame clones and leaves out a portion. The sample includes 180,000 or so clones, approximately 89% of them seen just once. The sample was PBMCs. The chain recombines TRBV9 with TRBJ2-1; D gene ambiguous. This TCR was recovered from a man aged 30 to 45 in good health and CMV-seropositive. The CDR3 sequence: CASSVGEARFF. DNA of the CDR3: TGTGCCAGCAGCGTAGGAGAGGCTCGGTTCTTC.